This T cell receptor beta chain was found in a study of early T cells in non-severe SARS-CoV-2 infection. Study-level points and caveats: Matches to VDJdb favored anti-spike CD8 responses and missed private and CD4 specificities.

This clonotype was counted a few times. The antigen is not known. CDR3 length: 13 amino acids. Trimming removed 7 bases from V and 6 bases from J, with 16 bases in between. Germline V gene lookup returns CDR1 SGHAT and CDR2 FQNNGV. TCRdb reprocessed the 5' RACE reads with MiXCR, giving one entry per CDR3 protein. The sample carries approximately 70,000 distinct CDR3 sequences, around 12% recorded once. The material sequenced was whole blood, taken at baseline. The source is an adult who was a healthcare worker with PCR-confirmed SARS-CoV-2 infection or an uninfected control (not recorded which). The gene calls are TRBV11-2 and TRBJ2-7, with D possibly being TRBD2 (7 bases). Here the CDR3 reads CASNVLGGVEQYF. As DNA, the CDR3 is TGTGCCAGCAATGTGTTAGGGGGGGTCGAGCAGTACTTC.